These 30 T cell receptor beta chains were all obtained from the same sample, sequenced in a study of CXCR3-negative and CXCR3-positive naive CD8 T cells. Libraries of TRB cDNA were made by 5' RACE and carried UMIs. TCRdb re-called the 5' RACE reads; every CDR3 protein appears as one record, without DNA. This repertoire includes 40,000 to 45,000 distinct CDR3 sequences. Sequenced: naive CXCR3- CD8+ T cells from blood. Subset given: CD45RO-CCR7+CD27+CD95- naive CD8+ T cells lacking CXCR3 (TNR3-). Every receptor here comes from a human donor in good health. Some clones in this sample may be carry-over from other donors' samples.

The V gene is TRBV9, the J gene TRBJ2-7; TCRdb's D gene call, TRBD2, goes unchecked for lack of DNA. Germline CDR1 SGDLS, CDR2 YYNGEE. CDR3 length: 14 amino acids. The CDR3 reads CASSPTEGFHEQYF.

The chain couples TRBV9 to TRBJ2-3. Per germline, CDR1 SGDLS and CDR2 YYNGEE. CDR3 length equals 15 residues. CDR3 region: CASSPQGPNTDTQYF.

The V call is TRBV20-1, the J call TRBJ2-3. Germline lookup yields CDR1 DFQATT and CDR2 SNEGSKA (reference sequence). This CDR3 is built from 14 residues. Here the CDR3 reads CSAKGGTSTDTQYF.

CDR3 protein: CASSKGRQGLSYEQYF. The chain joins TRBV21-1 to TRBJ2-7; TCRdb gives TRBD1 as the D gene, but with no DNA this cannot be confirmed. TRBV21-1 is described as a pseudogene. The CDR3 runs 16 residues.

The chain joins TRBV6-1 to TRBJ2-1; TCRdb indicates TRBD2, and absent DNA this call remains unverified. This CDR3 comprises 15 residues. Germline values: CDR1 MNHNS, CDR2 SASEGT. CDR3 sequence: CASSFTGGHIDEQFF.

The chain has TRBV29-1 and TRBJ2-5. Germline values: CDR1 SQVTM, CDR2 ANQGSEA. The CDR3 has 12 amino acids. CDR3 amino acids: CSGDSLEETQYF.

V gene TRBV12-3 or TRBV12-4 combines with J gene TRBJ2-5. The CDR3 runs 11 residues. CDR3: CASSLGETQYF.

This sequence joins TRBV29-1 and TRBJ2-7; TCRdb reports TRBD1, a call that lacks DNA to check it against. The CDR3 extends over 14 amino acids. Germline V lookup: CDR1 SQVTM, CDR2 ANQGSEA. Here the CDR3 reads CSVAGTGLSYEQYF.

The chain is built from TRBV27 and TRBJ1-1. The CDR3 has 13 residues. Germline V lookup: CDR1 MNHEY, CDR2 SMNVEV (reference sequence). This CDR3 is CASSALMNTEAFF.

The CDR3 is CASSPSYEQYF. The rearrangement joins TRBV6-2 or TRBV6-3 to TRBJ2-7. This CDR3 spans 11 amino acids. Germline V lookup: CDR1 MNHEY, CDR2 SVGEGT.

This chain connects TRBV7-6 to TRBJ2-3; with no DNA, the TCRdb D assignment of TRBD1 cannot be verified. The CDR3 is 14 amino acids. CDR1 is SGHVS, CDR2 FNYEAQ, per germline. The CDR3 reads CASSLVGGEDTQYF.

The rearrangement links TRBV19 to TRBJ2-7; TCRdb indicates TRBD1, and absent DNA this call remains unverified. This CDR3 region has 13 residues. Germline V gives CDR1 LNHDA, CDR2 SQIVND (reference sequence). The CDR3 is CASSAGGGYEQYF.

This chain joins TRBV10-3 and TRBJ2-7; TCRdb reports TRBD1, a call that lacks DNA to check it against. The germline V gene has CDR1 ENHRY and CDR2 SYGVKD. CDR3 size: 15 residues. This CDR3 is CAISEPQTGNHEQYF.

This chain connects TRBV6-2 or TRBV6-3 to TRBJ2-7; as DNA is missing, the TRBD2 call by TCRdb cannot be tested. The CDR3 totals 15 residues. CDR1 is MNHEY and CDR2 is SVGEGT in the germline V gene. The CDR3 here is CASSYSGTSLAEQYF.

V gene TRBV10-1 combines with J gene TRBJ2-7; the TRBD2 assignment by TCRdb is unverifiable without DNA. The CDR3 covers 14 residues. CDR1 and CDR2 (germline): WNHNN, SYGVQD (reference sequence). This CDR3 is CASNPTSGGMKQYF.

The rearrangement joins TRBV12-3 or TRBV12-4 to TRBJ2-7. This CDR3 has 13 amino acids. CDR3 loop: CASSFIQPYEQYF.

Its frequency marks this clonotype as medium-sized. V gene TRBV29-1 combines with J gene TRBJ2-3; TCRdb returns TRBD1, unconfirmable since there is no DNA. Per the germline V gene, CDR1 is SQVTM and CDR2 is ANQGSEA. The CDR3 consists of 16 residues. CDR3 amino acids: CSARPISGGPTDTQYF.

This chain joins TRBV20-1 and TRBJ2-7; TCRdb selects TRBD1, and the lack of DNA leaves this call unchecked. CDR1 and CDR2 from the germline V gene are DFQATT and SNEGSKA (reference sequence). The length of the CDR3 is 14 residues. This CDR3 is CSATLRTGNDEQYF.

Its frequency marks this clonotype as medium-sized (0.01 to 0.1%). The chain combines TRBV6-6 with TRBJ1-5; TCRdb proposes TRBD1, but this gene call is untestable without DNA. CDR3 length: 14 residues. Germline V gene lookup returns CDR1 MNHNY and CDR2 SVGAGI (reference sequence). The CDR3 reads CASSFWTGDQPQHF.

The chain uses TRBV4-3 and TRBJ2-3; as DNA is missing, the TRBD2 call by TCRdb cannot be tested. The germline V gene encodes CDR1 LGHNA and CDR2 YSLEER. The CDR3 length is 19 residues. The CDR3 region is CASSQDRRGGAGGLRTQYF.

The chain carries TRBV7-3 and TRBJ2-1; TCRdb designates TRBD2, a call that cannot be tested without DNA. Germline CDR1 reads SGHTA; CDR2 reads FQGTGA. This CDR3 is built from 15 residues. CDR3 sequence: CASSLSAGTYNEQFF.

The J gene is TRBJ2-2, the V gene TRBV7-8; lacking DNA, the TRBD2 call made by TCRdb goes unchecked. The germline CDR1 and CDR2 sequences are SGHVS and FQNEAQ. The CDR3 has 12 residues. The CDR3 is CASKLGVGELFF.

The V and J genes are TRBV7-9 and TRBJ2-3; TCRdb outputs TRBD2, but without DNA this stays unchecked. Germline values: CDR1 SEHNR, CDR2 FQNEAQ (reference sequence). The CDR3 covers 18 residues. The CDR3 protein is CASTGPPASGPSTDTQYF.

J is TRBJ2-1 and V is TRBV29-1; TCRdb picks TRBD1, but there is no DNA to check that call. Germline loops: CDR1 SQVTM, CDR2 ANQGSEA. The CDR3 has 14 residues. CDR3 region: CSVTGGLWYNEQFF.

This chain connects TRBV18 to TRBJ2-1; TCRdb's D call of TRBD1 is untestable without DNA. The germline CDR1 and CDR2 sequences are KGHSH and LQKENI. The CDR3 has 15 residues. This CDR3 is CASSPAGTTYNEQFF.

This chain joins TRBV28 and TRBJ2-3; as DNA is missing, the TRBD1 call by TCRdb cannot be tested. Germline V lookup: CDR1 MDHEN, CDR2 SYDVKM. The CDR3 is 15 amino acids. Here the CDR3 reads CASSLQGTSTDTQYF.

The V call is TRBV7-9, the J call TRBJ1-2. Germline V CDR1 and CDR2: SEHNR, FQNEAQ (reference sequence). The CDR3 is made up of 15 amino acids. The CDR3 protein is CASSQISEFFHGYTF.

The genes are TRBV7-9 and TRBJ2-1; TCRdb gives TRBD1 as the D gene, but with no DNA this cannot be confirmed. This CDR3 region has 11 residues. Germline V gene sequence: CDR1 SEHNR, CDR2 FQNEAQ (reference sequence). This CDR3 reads CAGIQGTEQFF.

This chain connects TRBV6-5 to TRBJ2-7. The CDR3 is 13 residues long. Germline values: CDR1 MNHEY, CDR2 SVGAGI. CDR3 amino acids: CASSPSSSYEQYF.

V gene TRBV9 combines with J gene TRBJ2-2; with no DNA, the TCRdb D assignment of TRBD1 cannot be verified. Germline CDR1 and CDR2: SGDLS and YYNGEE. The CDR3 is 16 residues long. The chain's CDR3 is CASSDRTGRDTGELFF.